These 5 T cell receptor beta chains share one sample of origin, sequenced in a study of cytomegalovirus exposure and HLA in healthy donors. The assay was immunoSEQ multiplex PCR, and TCRdb's table has in-frame clones only and misses some. The data show tens of thousands of clones, 97% seen once. Source material: PBMCs. Source of these receptors: a woman in her late teens or twenties in good health and CMV-seropositive.

The rearrangement links TRBV5-1 to TRBJ2-2; 8 bases fit TRBD2. V lost 0 bases and J lost 0; bases outside the gene matches: 4. The CDR3 is 17 amino acids. Germline CDR1 and CDR2: SGHRS and YFSETQ. The CDR3 sequence is CASSLEGGRSNTGELFF. For the CDR3, the DNA is TGCGCCAGCAGCTTGGAGGGCGGGAGGTCGAACACCGGGGAGCTGTTTTTT.

The rearrangement joins TRBV27 to TRBJ2-2, with TRBD1 matching over 7 bases. The trim removed 6 bases at V and 4 bases at J, leaving 5 bases unmatched. This CDR3 is built from 14 residues. CDR1 and CDR2 from the germline V gene are MNHEY and SMNVEV (reference sequence). In DNA form, the CDR3 reads TGTGCCAGCAGGGTCAGGGGGAGCACCGGGGAGCTGTTTTTT. Protein product: CASRVRGSTGELFF.

The chain recombines TRBV30 with TRBJ2-7; the match to TRBD1 covers 7 bases. Germline values: CDR1 GTSNPN, CDR2 SVGIG (reference sequence). The J segment lost 4 bases and the V segment lost 5 bases, leaving 2 bases of the junction unmatched. The CDR3 loop spans 11 amino acids. The CDR3 bases are TGTGCCTGGGGACAGGCGTACGAGCAGTACTTC. This codes for CAWGQAYEQYF.

This clone was counted a single time. The chain links TRBV9 to TRBJ2-1, with D tentatively TRBD2 (6 bases). Germline-derived CDR1 and CDR2 are SGDLS and YYNGEE. V gave up 0 bases and J gave up 8 bases, with 12 bases separating them. The CDR3 spans 14 residues. CDR3 residues: CASSVVLASDEQFF. The CDR3 coding sequence is TGTGCCAGCAGCGTAGTTCTAGCGTCCGATGAGCAGTTCTTC.

This clone was seen a single time. The V and J genes are TRBV7-8 and TRBJ2-3; 12 bases align to TRBD2. V lost 4 bases, J lost 1 base, and 15 bases stayed unmatched. The V gene's germline CDR1 is SGHVS and CDR2 FQNEAQ. There are 20 residues in the CDR3. This chain's CDR3 is CASSWERLAGEVVGTDTQYF. CDR3 nucleotide sequence: TGTGCCAGCAGCTGGGAACGACTAGCGGGAGAAGTAGTGGGCACAGATACGCAGTATTTT.